This TCR beta chain was sequenced during a study of OX40 agonist ivuxolimab in advanced cancers. Background on the study: The dose-escalation cohort was approximately 84% male, with a mean age of around 60 years, ranging about 20 to 79. Study-level findings and limits: CD4+ and CD8+ blood T cells expanded clonally by week 6 at 0.1 to 3.0 mg/kg. Compared with CD4+, CD8+ T cells on average had more expanded clones.

Losses at the gene ends were 2 bases for V and 1 base for J; bases not matched to a gene: 5. Germline CDR1 is LGHNA and CDR2 is YNFKEQ. This CDR3 spans 17 amino acids. About this clone itself: Its antigen is not identified.

Repertoires were generated with immunoSEQ multiplex PCR, while TCRdb's copy carries only in-frame clones and drops some. Among about 18,000 clones, around 85% were seen once, and the ten largest hold around 29%. The chain combines TRBV4-2 with TRBJ2-6, with 7 bases fitting TRBD1. This specimen was CD4+ or CD8+ T cells sorted from blood, taken in a trial of the OX40 agonist ivuxolimab. This receptor was obtained from an adult with an advanced solid tumor such as melanoma, head and neck, liver or kidney cancer. The CDR3 here is CASSQRDSSSGANVLTF. The DNA for the CDR3 is TGTGCCAGCAGCCAAAGGGACAGTTCGTCTGGGGCCAACGTCCTGACTTTC.